This T cell receptor beta chain came from a study of blood T cell repertoires in COVID-19 (dated by TCRdb to about 2020). At the level of the whole study: The collaborator samples originated in the United States, Italy and Spain and spanned the acute and convalescent phases of COVID-19. The material from the prospective study consisted of cDNA or gDNA derived from T cells, B-cell-depleted T cells, or PBMCs. The dataset comprised deeply sampled blood TCRbeta repertoires from subjects exposed to, actively infected with, or recovered from COVID-19. Sample metadata almost always included a de-identified subject ID, COVID-19 status, age in years and sex. The samples were drawn from the first 160 participants of the ongoing ImmuneRACE study and from under 1,500 subjects provided by 6 global collaborators. HLA class I and class II types, where available, came from metadata supplied by the sample provider rather than from assay-based typing. The repertoires were released in a freely available public database intended as a resource for research on the immune response to SARS-CoV-2. What the authors observed across the whole study: Clinical and demographic metadata were provided uncurated, with the amount varying by source and participant.

In the prospective study, participants were about 18 to 100 years old, resided in 24 geographic areas of the United States, and were enrolled through a virtual design. To assign participants to cohorts, the prospective study relied on clinical history that participants themselves reported in a screening survey and a study questionnaire. Recovered participants in ImmuneRACE Cohort 3 were defined as having two consecutive negative NP/OP PCR tests, clearance from a healthcare professional, or resolution of symptoms. In the prospective study, whole blood, serum and a nasopharyngeal or oropharyngeal swab were collected from each participant by mobile phlebotomists. Over a roughly 2-month period, participants in the prospective study had the option of providing additional blood draws and questionnaires. Before DNA extraction, blood samples from the prospective study were shipped at room temperature or frozen.

On this clone: This clone's antigen is unknown. The sample holds no much larger clone one base away, and base qualities are not on file.

The immunoSEQ Assay, a bias-controlled multiplex PCR, was used to amplify TCRbeta CDR3 regions from genomic DNA. As for how the authors treated the data: The number of nucleated cells in each sample was estimated by amplification of reference gene primers within the assay. Sequence reads were collapsed and filtered to measure the absolute abundance of every unique TCRbeta CDR3 rearrangement. For each sample, productive Simpson clonality was calculated as the square root of Simpson's diversity index over productive rearrangements. This is the immuneACCESS table as TCRdb keeps it, with only in-frame sequences that have V and J called. A part of the clones is gone; compared with another copy, unresolved V genes explain less than half, and the rest is unexplained. That table furnishes V, J and clone size, whereas the DNA furnished D and trimming. In all, the sample holds under 150,000 clones, and less than 90% of those were seen once. The ten top clones hold 18% of the sample.

V lost 5 bases and J lost 2 bases, and the count of bases not matched to a germline gene is 0. The CDR3 numbers 13 residues from cysteine through phenylalanine. This entry keeps only the CDR3 DNA: 39 bases, framed from base 1. Via the germline V gene, CDR1 is SGHTA and CDR2 FQGNSA. The sample taken for sequencing was PBMCs or T cells enriched from blood (not recorded which). The receptor was isolated from a man aged 30-40 years who had recovered from COVID-19. The receptor chain draws on TRBV7-2 and TRBJ1-5, and 7 bases in between align with TRBD1. CDR3 loop: CASSDRGNQPQHF. The bases are TGTGCCAGCAGCGACAGGGGCAATCAGCCCCAGCATTTT.